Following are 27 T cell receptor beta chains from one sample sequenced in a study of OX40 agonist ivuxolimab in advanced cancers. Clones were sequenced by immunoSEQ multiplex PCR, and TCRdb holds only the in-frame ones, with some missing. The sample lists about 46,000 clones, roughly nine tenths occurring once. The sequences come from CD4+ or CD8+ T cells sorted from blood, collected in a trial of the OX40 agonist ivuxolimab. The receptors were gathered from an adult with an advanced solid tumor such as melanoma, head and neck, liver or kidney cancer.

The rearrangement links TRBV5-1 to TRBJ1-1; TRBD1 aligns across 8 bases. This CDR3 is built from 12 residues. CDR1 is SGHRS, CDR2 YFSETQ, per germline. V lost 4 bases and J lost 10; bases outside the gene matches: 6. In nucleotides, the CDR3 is TGCGCCAGCAGCCCACAGGGGGGGGGAGCTTTCTTT. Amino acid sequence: CASSPQGGGAFF.

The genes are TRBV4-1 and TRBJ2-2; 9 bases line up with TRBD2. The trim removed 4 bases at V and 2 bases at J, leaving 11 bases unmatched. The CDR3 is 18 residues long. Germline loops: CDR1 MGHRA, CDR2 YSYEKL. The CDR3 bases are TGCGCCAGCAGCCTTAACGTAGCGGGAGTGGGTAACACCGGGGAGCTGTTTTTT. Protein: CASSLNVAGVGNTGELFF.

The CDR3 loop is CASSPGGDQPQHF. CDR3 bases: TGTGCCAGCTCACCAGGAGGAGATCAGCCCCAGCATTTT. The chain uses TRBV18 and TRBJ1-5; D is unresolved. This CDR3 is built from 13 residues. Germline CDR1 and CDR2: KGHSH and LQKENI. Trimming pared 2 bases from V and 5 bases from J, leaving 7 bases between.

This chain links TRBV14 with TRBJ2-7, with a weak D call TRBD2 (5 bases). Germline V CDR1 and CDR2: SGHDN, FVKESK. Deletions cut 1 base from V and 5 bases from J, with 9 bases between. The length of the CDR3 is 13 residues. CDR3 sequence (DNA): TGTGCCAGCAGCCAAGGTCCGGGAAACGAGCAGTACTTC. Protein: CASSQGPGNEQYF.

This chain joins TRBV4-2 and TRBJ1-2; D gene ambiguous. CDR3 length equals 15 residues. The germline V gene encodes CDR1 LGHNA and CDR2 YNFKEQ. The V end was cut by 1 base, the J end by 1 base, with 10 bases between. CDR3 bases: TGTGCCAGCAGCCAAGTATCGAACAATAACTATGGCTACACCTTC. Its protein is CASSQVSNNNYGYTF.

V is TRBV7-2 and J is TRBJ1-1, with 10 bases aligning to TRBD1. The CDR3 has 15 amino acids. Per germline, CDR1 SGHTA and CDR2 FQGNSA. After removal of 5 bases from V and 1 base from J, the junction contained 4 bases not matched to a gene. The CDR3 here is CASSIRTGGNTEAFF. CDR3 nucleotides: TGTGCCAGCAGCATAAGGACAGGGGGGAACACTGAAGCTTTCTTT.

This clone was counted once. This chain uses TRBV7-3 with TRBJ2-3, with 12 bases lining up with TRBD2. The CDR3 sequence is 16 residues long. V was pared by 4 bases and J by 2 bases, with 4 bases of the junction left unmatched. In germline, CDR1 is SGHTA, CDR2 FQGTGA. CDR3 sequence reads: CASSSRTSGTTDTQYF. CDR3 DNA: TGTGCCAGCAGCTCCAGGACTAGCGGGACCACAGATACGCAGTATTTT.

This CDR3 reads CASSDHTGAGDEQFF. The CDR3 DNA sequence: TGCGCCAGCAGTGATCACACAGGGGCCGGGGATGAGCAGTTCTTC. The chain employs TRBV10-1 and TRBJ2-1; 7 bases map to TRBD1. Looked up from germline, CDR1 is WNHNN and CDR2 is SYGVQD (reference sequence). CDR3 length equals 15 residues. After removal of 3 bases from V and 8 bases from J, the junction contained 10 bases not matched to a gene.

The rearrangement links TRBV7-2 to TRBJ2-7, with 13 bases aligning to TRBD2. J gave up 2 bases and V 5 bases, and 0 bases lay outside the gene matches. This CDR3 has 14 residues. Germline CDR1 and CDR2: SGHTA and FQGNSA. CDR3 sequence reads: CASSTSGRAYEQYF. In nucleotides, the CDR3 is TGTGCCAGCAGCACTAGCGGGAGGGCCTACGAGCAGTACTTC.

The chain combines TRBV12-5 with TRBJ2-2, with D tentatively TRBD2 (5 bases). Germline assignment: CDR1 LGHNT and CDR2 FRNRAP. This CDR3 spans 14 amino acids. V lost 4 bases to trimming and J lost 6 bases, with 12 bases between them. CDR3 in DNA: TGTGCTAGTGGTTGGGGTACTAGTGCCGGGGAGCTGTTTTTT. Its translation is CASGWGTSAGELFF.

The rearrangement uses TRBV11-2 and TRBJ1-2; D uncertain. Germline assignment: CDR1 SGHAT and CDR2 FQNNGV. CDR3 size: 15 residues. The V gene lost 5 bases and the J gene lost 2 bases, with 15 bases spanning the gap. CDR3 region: CASSQWTASNYGYTF. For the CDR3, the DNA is TGTGCCAGCAGCCAATGGACGGCTTCGAACTATGGCTACACCTTC.

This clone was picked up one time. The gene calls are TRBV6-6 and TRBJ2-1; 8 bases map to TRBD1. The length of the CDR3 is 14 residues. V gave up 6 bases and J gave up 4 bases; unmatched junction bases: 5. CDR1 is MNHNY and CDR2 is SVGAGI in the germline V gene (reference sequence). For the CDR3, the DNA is TGTGCCAGCAGCAGGGACAGGTTATACAATGAGCAGTTCTTC. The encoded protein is CASSRDRLYNEQFF.

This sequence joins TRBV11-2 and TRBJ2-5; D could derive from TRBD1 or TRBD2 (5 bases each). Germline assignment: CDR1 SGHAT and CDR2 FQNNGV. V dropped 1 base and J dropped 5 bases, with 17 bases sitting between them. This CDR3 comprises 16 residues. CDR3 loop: CASSLGGLGAVETQYF. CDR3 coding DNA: TGTGCCAGCAGCTTAGGGGGCCTGGGAGCGGTTGAGACCCAGTACTTC.

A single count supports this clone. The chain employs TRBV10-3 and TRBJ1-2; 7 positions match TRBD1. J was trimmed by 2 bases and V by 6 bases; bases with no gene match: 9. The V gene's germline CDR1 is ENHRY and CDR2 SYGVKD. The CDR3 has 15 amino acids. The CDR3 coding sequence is TGTGCCATCAGAGAGGGGGCTCTTGCCAACTATGGCTACACCTTC. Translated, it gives CAIREGALANYGYTF.

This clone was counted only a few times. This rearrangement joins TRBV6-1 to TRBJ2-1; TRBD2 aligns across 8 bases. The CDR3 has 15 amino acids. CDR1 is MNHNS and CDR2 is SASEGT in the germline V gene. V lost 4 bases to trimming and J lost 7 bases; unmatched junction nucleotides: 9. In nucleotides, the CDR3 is TGTGCCAGCAGTGGCGCGGCTAGCGGGTGGAATGAGCAGTTCTTC. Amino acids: CASSGAASGWNEQFF.

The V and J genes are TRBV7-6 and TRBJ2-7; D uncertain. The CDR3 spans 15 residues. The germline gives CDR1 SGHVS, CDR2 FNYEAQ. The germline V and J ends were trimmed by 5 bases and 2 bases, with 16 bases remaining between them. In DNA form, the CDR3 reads TGTGCCAGCAGCCAGGTCGGCGGAGCCGCCTACGAGCAGTACTTC. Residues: CASSQVGGAAYEQYF.

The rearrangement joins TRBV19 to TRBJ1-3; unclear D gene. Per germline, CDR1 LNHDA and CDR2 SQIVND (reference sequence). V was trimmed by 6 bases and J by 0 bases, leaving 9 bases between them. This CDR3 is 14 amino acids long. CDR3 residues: CASRAEISGNTIYF. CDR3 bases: TGTGCCAGTAGGGCGGAGATCTCTGGAAACACCATATATTTT.

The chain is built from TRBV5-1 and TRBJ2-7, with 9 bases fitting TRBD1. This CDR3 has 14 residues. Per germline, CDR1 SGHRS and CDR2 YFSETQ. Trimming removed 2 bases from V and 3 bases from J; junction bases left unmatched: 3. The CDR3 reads CASSLGTGNYEQYF. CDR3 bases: TGCGCCAGCAGCTTAGGGACAGGGAACTACGAGCAGTACTTC.

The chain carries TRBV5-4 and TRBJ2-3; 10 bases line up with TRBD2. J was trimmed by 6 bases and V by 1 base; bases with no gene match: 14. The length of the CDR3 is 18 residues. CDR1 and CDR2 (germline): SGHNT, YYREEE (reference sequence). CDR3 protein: CASSLLLAGVLIMDTQYF. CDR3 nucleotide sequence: TGTGCCAGCAGCTTGCTTCTAGCGGGAGTCCTAATCATGGATACGCAGTATTTT.

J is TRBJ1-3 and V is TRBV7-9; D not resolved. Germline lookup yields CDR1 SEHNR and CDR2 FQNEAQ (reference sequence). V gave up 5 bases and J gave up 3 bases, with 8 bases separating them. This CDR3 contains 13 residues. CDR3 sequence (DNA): TGTGCCAGCAGCCCAGGATTTGGAAACACCATATATTTT. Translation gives CASSPGFGNTIYF.

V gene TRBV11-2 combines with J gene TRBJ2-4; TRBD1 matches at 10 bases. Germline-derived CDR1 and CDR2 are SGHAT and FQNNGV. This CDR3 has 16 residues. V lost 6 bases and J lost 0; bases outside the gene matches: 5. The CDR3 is CASSWDRGLAKNIQYF. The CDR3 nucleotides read TGTGCCAGCAGTTGGGACAGGGGTCTAGCCAAAAACATTCAGTACTTC.

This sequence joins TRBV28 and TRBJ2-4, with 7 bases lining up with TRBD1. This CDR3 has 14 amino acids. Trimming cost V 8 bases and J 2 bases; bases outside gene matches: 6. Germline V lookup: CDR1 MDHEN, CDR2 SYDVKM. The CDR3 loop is CASCQGVPKNIQYF. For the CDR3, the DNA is TGTGCCAGCTGCCAGGGGGTTCCCAAAAACATTCAGTACTTC.

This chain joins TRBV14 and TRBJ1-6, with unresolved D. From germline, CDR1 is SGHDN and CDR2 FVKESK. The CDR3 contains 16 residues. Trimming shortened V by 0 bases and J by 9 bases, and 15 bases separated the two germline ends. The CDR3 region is CASSQDQLTRGSPLHF. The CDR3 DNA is TGTGCCAGCAGCCAAGATCAGTTAACGCGTGGTTCACCCCTCCACTTT.

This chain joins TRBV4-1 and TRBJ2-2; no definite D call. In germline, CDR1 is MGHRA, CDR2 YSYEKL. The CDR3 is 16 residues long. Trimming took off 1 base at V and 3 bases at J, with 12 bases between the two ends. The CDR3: CASSQVPKGYTGELFF. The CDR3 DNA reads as TGCGCCAGCAGCCAAGTCCCTAAGGGTTACACCGGGGAGCTGTTTTTT.

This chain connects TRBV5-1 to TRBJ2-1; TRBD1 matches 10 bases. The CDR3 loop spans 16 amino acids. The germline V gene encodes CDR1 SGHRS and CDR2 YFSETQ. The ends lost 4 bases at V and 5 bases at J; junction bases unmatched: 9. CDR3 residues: CASSPTGTGVNNEQFF. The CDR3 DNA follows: TGCGCCAGCAGCCCGACCGGGACAGGGGTGAACAATGAGCAGTTCTTC.

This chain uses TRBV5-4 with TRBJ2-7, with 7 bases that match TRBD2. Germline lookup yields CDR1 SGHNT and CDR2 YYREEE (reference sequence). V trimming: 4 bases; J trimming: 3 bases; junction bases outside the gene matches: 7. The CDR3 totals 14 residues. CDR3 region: CASSAKRGVYEQYF. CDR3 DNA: TGTGCCAGCAGCGCGAAACGGGGGGTCTACGAGCAGTACTTC.

The CDR3 region has the DNA TGTGCCAGCAGTTACTCAGACTTAGAGACCCAGTACTTC. Amino acids: CASSYSDLETQYF. J is TRBJ2-5 and V is TRBV6-6; no reliable D call. The ends were cut back, 0 bases at V and 4 bases at J, with 6 bases in the middle. This CDR3 is 13 amino acids long. Germline V gives CDR1 MNHNY, CDR2 SVGAGI (reference sequence).